This T cell receptor beta chain stems from a study of Tregs in tolerant kidney transplant recipients (dated by TCRdb to about 2019). With respect to the entire study: Transplants used related donors with nonmyeloablative bone marrow transplantation; mixed chimerism was transient in the human trials. The study applied TCRbeta sequencing to find donor-specific regulatory T cells before combined kidney and bone marrow transplantation and then followed those same cells after transplant.

For TCRbeta CDR3 sequencing, genomic DNA was extracted from sorted cells using the QIAGEN DNeasy Blood and Tissue Kit. High-throughput TCRbeta CDR3 sequencing was carried out commercially through immunoSEQ, with PCR amplification with bias correction and internal controls included. As for how the authors treated the data: Unique productive TCRbeta sequences were defined by CDR3 nucleotide sequence when primers matched and otherwise by CDR3 amino acid sequence together with Vbeta and Jbeta genes. To correct sorting error, sequences shared between sorted populations at a frequency ratio of 2:1 or less were removed; the rest were assigned to the higher population. Sequences were defined as donor-reactive when expanded at least 5-fold in CFSE-low cells versus unstimulated cells and present at a frequency of at least 0.01% in CFSE-low cells. Repertoire divergence was quantified by Jensen-Shannon divergence using the top 100 TCRbeta sequences ranked by frequency. For any sample with multiple sequencing runs, sorting error was corrected in each run separately before the runs were pooled. TCRdb's version of the immuneACCESS table is confined to in-frame rearrangements and falls short of the full clone set. An unresolved V gene accounts for under half of the shortfall where checked; the remainder is of unknown origin. The D gene and trimming were derived from the DNA, and the V and J assignments and clone size from that table. Recorded for this sample are fewer than 80,000 clones; 95% to 98% of them occurred a single time. The ten largest make up about 0.5% of the sample.

In the case of this clone: Its antigen target is currently unknown. No much larger clonotype is one base removed from it; base qualities were not supplied.

Sample time point, as interpreted from the label and publication: blood sample drawn before combined kidney and bone marrow transplant. Thawed PBMCs were FACS-sorted into unstimulated Tregs (CD4+CD25+CD127-), CD4+ non-Tregs (CD4+CD25-), CD4 cells and CD8 cells. The patients were a few recipients of combined kidney and bone marrow transplants from the ITN036ST trial, and samples were available only for these trial subjects. Healthy control blood was processed by Ficoll density gradient to PBMCs and cryopreserved; patient PBMCs were collected before and after transplant. Here is what the overall study found, with its caveats: In tolerant patients, donor-specific Tregs expanded more than Tregs overall, which suggests antigen-driven rather than nonspecific expansion. For some patients the PCR primers changed over time, which made it impossible to compare the samples from those patients at the nucleotide level. Biological reproducibility was not directly addressed, though technical replication error appeared minimal. The most biologically relevant and donor-specific TCRbeta repertoire appeared to be identified by expanding Tregs with activated donor B cells. Because the study included only a small number of patients, the results must be confirmed in larger populations and under other immunosuppression protocols.

Reading the germline V gene gives CDR1 SGHAT and CDR2 FQNNGV. V drops 1 base and J drops 6 bases, leaving 6 bases in between. From the cysteine up to the phenylalanine, the CDR3 has a length of 13 residues. Of all the DNA, just the CDR3 is kept, 39 bases in frame from base 1. The chain couples TRBV11-2 to TRBJ2-2; matching of 5 bases hints at TRBD2 as the D gene. Sample: CD4+ T cells from blood, taken before the transplant. This sequence originates from a human donor who received a combined kidney and bone marrow transplant. The DNA reads TGTGCCAGCAGCTTAGGGAGGTCCGGGGAGCTGTTTTTT. The translation is CASSLGRSGELFF.